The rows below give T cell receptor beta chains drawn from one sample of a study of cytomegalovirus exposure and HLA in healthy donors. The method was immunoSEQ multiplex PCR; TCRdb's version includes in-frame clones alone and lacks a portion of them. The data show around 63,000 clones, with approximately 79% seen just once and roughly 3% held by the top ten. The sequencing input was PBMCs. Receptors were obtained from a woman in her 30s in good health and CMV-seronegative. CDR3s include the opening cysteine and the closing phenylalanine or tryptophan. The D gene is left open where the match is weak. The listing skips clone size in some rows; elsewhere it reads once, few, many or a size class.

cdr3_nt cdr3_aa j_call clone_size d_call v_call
TGTGCCAGCTCACCACCAGGCGGGGGGGCCAGTAGAGATACGCAGTATTTT CASSPPGGGASRDTQYF TRBJ2-3 NA TRBD2 TRBV18
TGTGCCAGCAGCCCAAACAGGGACGGTCGAGCTTTCTTT CASSPNRDGRAFF TRBJ1-1 NA NA TRBV6-6
TGTGCCAGCAGCCTTCGCAGATTCTATGGCTACACCTTC CASSLRRFYGYTF TRBJ1-2 NA NA TRBV5-6
TGTGCCAGCAGCGGGCTAGTATACACAGATACGCAGTATTTT CASSGLVYTDTQYF TRBJ2-3 NA NA TRBV9
TGCGCCAGCAGCCTGCAACTAGCGGAGGGGGCAGATACGCAGTATTTT CASSLQLAEGADTQYF TRBJ2-3 NA TRBD2 TRBV5-1
TGTGCCAGCAGCGAGAGCGACTACAATGAGCAGTTCTTC CASSESDYNEQFF TRBJ2-1 NA NA TRBV9
TGTGCCAGCAGTGAATATTATGCGAGCTCCTACAATGAGCAGTTCTTC CASSEYYASSYNEQFF TRBJ2-1 NA NA TRBV25-1
TGTGCCAGCAGCAGCCAGGGAAGAGGGGGTGAAAAACTGTTTTTT CASSSQGRGGEKLFF TRBJ1-4 few NA TRBV7-2
TGTGCCAGCAGTACAGGGGCCCATCAGCCCCAGCATTTT CASSTGAHQPQHF TRBJ1-5 few TRBD1 TRBV27
TGCAGCGTTGAAGGGGTAGGGGACAGTGATCTTTCTGACTATGGCTACACCTTC CSVEGVGDSDLSDYGYTF TRBJ1-2 NA TRBD1 TRBV29-1
TGTGCCAGCAGTTCCCATCAGGGGGCGAGGAACGAGCAGTACTTC CASSSHQGARNEQYF TRBJ2-7 NA TRBD1 TRBV2
TGTGCCAGCAGTTTACCCCCGTCGGGGTCAACTAATGAAAAACTGTTTTTT CASSLPPSGSTNEKLFF TRBJ1-4 once NA TRBV28
TGTGCCAGCAGCGGTCCCGGGACAGGGCAAGAAAAACTGTTTTTT CASSGPGTGQEKLFF TRBJ1-4 NA TRBD1 TRBV5-4
TGTGCCAGCAGCCGACTGCGGGGGGGGCGAACTGAAGCTTTCTTT CASSRLRGGRTEAFF TRBJ1-1 NA NA TRBV11-2
TGCGCCAGCAGCTTAGGGGGCGTGAACACTGAAGCTTTCTTT CASSLGGVNTEAFF TRBJ1-1 NA TRBD1 TRBV5-1
TGTGCCAGCAGCCCGGTCGGGGGGACGAACTATGGCTACACCTTC CASSPVGGTNYGYTF TRBJ1-2 NA NA TRBV5-4
TGCGCCAGCAGTGGTGACAGGGGATCGTATAGCAATCAGCCCCAGCATTTT CASSGDRGSYSNQPQHF TRBJ1-5 NA TRBD1 TRBV10-2
TGTGCCAGCAACCGGGTTAGAGCTAACTATGGCTACACCTTC CASNRVRANYGYTF TRBJ1-2 NA NA TRBV2
TGTGCCAGCAGTAGGGACATCTATGGCTACACCTTC CASSRDIYGYTF TRBJ1-2 NA NA TRBV2
TGTGCCAGCAGCTTATCCCTCGTGCCGAGTCTGTACTTC CASSLSLVPSLYF TRBJ2-7 NA NA TRBV11-2
TGTGCCAGCTCAGGGCCCACAGGGGTTAATCAGCCCCAGCATTTT CASSGPTGVNQPQHF TRBJ1-5 NA TRBD1 TRBV18
TGTGCCAGCAGCCAACCGGGAAATTCACCCCTCCACTTT CASSQPGNSPLHF TRBJ1-6 NA NA TRBV14
TGCGCCAGCAGCTTTAGCGGGGGGCCCTACGAGCAGTACTTC CASSFSGGPYEQYF TRBJ2-7 NA TRBD2 TRBV5-1
TGTGCCAGCAGCTCTAGCCGGGGCTCCTACAATGAGCAGTTCTTC CASSSSRGSYNEQFF TRBJ2-1 NA NA TRBV7-2
TGTGCCAGCAGCTTGGGGACAGGGGGCGCGATCTGGGGCGGATACACCTTC CASSLGTGGAIWGGYTF TRBJ1-2 NA TRBD1 TRBV5-6